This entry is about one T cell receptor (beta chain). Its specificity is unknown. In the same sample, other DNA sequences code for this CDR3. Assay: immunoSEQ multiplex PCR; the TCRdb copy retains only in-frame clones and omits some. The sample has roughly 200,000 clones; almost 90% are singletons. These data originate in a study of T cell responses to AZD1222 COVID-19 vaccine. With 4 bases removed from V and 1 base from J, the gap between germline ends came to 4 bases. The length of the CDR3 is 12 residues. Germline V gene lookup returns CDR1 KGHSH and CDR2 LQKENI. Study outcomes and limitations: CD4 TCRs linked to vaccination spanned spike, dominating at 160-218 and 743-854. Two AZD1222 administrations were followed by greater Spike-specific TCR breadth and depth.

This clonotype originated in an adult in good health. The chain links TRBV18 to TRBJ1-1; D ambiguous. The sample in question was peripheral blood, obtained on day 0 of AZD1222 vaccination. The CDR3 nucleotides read TGTGCCAGCTCACAAGGGAACACTGAAGCTTTCTTT. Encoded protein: CASSQGNTEAFF.